This TCR beta chain emerged from a study of cytomegalovirus exposure and HLA in healthy donors. This CDR3 has 15 residues. From germline, CDR1 is SGHRS and CDR2 YFSETQ. The V gene end was trimmed by 1 base and the J gene end by 8 bases; junction bases not matched to a gene: 3. This clone has just a few counts. PCR amplification relied on 60 Vbeta primers (plus 13 Jbeta primers). Clones were read by immunoSEQ multiplex PCR, and TCRdb kept only the in-frame ones, dropping some. The table includes about 200,000 clones, about 77% detected once. Sequenced: PBMCs. V gene TRBV5-1 combines with J gene TRBJ1-4; TRBD1 matches at 12 bases. The sequence derives from a woman aged 25-40 years in good health and CMV-seronegative. The CDR3 here is CASSLQGTGGEKLFF. CDR3 in DNA: TGCGCCAGCAGCTTGCAAGGGACAGGGGGCGAAAAACTGTTTTTT.